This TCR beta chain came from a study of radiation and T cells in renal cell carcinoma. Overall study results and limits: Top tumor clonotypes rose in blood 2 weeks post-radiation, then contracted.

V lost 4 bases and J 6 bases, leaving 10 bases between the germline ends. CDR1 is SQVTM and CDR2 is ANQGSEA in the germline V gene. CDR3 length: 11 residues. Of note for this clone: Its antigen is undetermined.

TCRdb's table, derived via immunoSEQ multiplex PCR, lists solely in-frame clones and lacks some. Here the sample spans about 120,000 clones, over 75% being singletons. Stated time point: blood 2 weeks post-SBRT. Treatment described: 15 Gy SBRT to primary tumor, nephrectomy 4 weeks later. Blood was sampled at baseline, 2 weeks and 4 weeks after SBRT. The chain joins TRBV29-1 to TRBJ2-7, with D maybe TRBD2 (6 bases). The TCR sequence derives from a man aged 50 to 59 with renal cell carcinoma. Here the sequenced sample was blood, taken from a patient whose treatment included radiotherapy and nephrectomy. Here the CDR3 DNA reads TGCAGCGTTGGTGTGGGGGGCGAGCAGTACTTC. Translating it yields CSVGVGGEQYF.